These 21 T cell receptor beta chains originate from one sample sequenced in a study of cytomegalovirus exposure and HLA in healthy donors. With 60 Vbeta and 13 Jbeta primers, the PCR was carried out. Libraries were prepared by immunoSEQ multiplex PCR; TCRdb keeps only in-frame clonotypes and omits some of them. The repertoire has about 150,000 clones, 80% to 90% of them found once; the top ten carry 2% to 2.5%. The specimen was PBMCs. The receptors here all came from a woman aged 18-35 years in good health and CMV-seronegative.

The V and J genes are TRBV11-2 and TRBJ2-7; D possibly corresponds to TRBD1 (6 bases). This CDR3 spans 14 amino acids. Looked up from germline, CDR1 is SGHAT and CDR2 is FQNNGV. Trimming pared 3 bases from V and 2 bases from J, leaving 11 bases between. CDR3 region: CASSFPGVPYEQYF. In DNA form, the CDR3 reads TGTGCCAGCAGCTTCCCAGGGGTACCCTACGAGCAGTACTTC.

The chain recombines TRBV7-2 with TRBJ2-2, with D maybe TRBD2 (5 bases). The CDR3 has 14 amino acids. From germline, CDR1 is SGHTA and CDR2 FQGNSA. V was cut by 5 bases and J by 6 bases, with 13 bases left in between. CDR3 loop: CASSPVGGSGELFF. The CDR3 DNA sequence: TGTGCCAGCAGCCCTGTCGGCGGGTCCGGGGAGCTGTTTTTT.

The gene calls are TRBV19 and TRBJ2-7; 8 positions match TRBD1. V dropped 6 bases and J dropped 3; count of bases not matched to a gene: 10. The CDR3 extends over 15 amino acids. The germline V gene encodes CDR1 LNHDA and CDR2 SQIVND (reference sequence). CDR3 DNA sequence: TGTGCCAGTAGGCTGGTGGGGGACAGGAGCTACGAGCAGTACTTC. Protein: CASRLVGDRSYEQYF.

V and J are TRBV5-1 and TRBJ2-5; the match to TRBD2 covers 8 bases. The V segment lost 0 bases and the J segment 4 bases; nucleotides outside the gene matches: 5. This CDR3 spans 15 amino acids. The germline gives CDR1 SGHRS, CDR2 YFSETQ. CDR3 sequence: CASSLESGGRETQYF. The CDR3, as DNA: TGCGCCAGCAGCTTGGAGAGCGGGGGACGAGAGACCCAGTACTTC.

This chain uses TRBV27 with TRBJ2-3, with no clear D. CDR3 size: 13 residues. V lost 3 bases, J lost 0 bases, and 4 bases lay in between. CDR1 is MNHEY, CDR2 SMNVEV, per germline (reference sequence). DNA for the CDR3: TGTGCCAGCAGTTTCTCTAGCACAGATACGCAGTATTTT. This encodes CASSFSSTDTQYF.

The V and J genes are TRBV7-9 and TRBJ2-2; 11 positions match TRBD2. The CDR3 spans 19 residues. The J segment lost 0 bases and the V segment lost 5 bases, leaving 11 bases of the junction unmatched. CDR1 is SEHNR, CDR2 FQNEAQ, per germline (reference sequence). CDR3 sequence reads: CASSPKKVAGGTNTGELFF. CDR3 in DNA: TGTGCCAGCAGCCCCAAGAAGGTAGCGGGGGGGACGAACACCGGGGAGCTGTTTTTT. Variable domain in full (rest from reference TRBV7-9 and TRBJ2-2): DTGVSQNPRHKITKRGQNVTFRCDPISEHNRLYWYRQTLGQGPEFLTYFQNEAQLEKSRLLSDRFSAERPKGSFSTLEIQRTEQGDSAMYLCASSPKKVAGGTNTGELFFGEGSRLTVL.

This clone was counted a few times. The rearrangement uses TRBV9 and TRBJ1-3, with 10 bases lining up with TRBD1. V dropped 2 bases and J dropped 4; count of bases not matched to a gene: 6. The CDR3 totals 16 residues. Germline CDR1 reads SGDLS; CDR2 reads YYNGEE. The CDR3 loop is CASSVGDRGQGNTIYF. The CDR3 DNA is TGTGCCAGCAGCGTGGGAGACAGGGGGCAAGGAAACACCATATATTTT.

CDR3 sequence (DNA): TGTGCCAGCAGTACGTCCGGGACAAGTACCTACAATGAGCAGTTCTTC. Its protein product is CASSTSGTSTYNEQFF. The genes are TRBV28 and TRBJ2-1, with D tentatively TRBD1 (6 bases). Germline V gives CDR1 MDHEN, CDR2 SYDVKM. The CDR3 covers 16 residues. Trimming removed 5 bases from V and 2 bases from J, with 16 bases in between. Variable domain in full (rest from reference TRBV28 and TRBJ2-1): DVKVTQSSRYLVKRTGEKVFLECVQDMDHENMFWYRQDPGLGLRLIYFSYDVKMKEKGDIPEGYSVSREKKERFSLILESASTNQTSMYLCASSTSGTSTYNEQFFGPGTRLTVL.

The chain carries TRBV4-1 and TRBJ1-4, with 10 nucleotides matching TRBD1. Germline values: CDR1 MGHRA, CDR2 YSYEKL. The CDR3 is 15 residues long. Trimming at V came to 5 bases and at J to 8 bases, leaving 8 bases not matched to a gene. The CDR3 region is CASSGTGQGREKLFF. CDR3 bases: TGCGCCAGCAGCGGAACGGGACAGGGGAGAGAAAAACTGTTTTTT.

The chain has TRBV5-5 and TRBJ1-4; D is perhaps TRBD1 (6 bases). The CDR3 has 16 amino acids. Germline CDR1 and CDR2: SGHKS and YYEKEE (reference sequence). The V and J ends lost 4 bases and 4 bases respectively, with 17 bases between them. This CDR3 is CASSLFGGAGNEKLFF. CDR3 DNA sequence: TGTGCCAGCAGCCTTTTCGGGGGGGCCGGTAATGAAAAACTGTTTTTT.

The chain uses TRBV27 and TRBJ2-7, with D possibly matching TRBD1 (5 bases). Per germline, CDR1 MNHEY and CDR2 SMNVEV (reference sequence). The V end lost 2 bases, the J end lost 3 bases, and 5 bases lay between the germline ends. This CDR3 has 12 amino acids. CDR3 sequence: CASSLQGYEQYF. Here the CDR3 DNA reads TGTGCCAGCAGTTTACAGGGCTACGAGCAGTACTTC.

The CDR3 nucleotides read TGCGCCAGCAGCTTCCTTGGCGGGACCAGCTACAATGAGCAGTTCTTC. Translating it yields CASSFLGGTSYNEQFF. The rearrangement links TRBV5-1 to TRBJ2-1; D may be TRBD2 (6 bases). The length of the CDR3 is 16 residues. Per germline, CDR1 SGHRS and CDR2 YFSETQ. With 2 bases removed from V and 3 bases from J, the gap between germline ends came to 15 bases.

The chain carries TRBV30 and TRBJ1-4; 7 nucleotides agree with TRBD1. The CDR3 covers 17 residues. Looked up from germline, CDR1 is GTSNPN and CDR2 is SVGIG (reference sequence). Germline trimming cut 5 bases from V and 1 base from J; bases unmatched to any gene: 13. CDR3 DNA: TGTGCCTGGGGAGGGGGACAGCCTCCAAGAACTAATGAAAAACTGTTTTTT. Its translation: CAWGGGQPPRTNEKLFF.

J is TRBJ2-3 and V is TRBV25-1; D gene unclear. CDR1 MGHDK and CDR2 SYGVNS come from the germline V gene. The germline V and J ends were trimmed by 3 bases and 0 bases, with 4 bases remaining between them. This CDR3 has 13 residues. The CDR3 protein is CASSEASTDTQYF. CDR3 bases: TGTGCCAGCAGTGAGGCTAGCACAGATACGCAGTATTTT.

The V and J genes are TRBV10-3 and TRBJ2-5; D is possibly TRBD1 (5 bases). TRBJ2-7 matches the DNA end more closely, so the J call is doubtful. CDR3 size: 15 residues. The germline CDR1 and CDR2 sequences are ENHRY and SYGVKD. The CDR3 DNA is TGTGCCATCAGTGAGGGCACAGGAGTTCTCTACGAGCAGTACTTC. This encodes CAISEGTGVLYEQYF.

The CDR3 here is CASSPRGLKVGDSNQPQHF. Here the CDR3 DNA reads TGTGCCAGCAGCCCCAGGGGGCTCAAAGTGGGGGATAGCAATCAGCCCCAGCATTTT. The chain is built from TRBV7-2 and TRBJ1-5, with 8 positions matching TRBD1. Germline V gene data show CDR1 as SGHTA and CDR2 as FQGNSA. J gave up 0 bases and V 5 bases, and 15 bases lay outside the gene matches. The length of the CDR3 is 19 residues.

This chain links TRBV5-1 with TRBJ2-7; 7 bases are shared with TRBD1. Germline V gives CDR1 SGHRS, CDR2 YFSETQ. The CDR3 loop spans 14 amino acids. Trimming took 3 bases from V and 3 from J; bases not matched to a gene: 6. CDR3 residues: CASSYTGAGYEQYF. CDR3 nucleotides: TGCGCCAGCAGCTACACAGGGGCGGGCTACGAGCAGTACTTC.

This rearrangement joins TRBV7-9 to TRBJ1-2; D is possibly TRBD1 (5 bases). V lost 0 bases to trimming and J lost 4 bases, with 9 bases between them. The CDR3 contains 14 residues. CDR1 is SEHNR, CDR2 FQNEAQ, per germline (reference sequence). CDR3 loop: CASSLAPGGYGYTF. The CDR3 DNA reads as TGTGCCAGCAGCTTAGCGCCGGGGGGCTATGGCTACACCTTC.

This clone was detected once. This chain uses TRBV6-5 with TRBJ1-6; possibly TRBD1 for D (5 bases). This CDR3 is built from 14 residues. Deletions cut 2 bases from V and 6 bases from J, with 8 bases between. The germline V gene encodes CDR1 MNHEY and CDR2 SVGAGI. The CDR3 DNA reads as TGTGCCAGCAGTTACCGACAGCCTAATTCACCCCTCCACTTT. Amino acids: CASSYRQPNSPLHF.

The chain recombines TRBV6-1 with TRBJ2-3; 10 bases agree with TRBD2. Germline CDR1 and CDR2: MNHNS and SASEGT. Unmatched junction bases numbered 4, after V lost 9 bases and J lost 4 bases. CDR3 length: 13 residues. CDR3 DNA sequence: TGTGCCAGTATAGCGGGAGGTCCAGATACGCAGTATTTT. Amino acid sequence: CASIAGGPDTQYF.

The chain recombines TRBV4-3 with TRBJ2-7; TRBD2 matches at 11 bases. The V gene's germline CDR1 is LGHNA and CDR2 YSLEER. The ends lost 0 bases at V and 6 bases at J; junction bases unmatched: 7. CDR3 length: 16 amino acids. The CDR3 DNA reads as TGCGCCAGCAGCCAAGATTTACTAGCGGGAGTTCGCGAGCAGTACTTC. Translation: CASSQDLLAGVREQYF.